The clone carrying this T cell receptor beta chain occurred a few times. Its cognate antigen is unknown. V lost 2 bases, J lost 1 base, and 5 bases lay in between. Germline V gene lookup returns CDR1 LNHNV and CDR2 YYDKDF (reference sequence). This CDR3 comprises 13 residues. Amplification of TCR beta CDR3 regions used RNA as the template. First-round RT-PCR of the TCR CDR3 relied on the HTBI primer set. Using its own MiXCR run on the multiplex PCR reads, TCRdb lists one record per CDR3 protein. This table holds hundreds of thousands of distinct CDR3 sequences, more than 15% found once. These data are taken from a study of T cells in Graves' hyperthyroidism and ophthalmopathy. Overall study findings and caveats: With a median lead of 6.5 months before onset, the model predicted ophthalmopathy.

It was uncontrolled infection, other autoimmune disease, pregnancy or lactation that excluded patients. Clinical symptoms, serum thyroxine and TRAb, thyroid ultrasound and orbital computed tomography together formed the diagnostic basis. The specimen sequenced was blood. The chain uses TRBV15 and TRBJ1-1; D unresolved. This receptor was identified in a woman younger than 30 with Graves' ophthalmopathy. The DNA for the CDR3 is TGTGCCACCAGCAGAACAAGGAACACTGAAGCTTTCTTT. It specifies CATSRTRNTEAFF.